The rows below give T cell receptor beta chains drawn from one sample of a study of response to subunit inactivated influenza vaccine. TCRdb reprocessed the RT-PCR reads with MiXCR, giving one entry per CDR3 protein. The sample yields 180,000 or so distinct CDR3 sequences, roughly 12% seen once. These data were also filed under a second study, of T cells expressing NK-cell markers.

Sequenced material: CD8+ T cells sorted from PBMCs, taken roughly 12 days after vaccination. These receptor sequences come from a man aged 50 to 60 who received an inactivated influenza vaccine. Each CDR3 is given with its conserved first and last residue. The D gene is left open where the match is weak. Expanded clones get a size class; other rows say once, few or many, or leave the size out.

size,V,D,J,CDR3,DNA
.,TRBV28,TRBD2,TRBJ2-1,CASSQASGTAYNEQFF,TGTGCCAGCAGTCAAGCAAGCGGGACCGCCTACAATGAGCAGTTCTTC
few,TRBV7-6,.,TRBJ2-7,CASSWGDLSSYEQYF,TGTGCCAGCAGCTGGGGGGACTTGAGCTCCTACGAGCAGTACTTC
.,TRBV30,.,TRBJ2-1,CAWSVGALYNEQFF,TGTGCCTGGAGTGTAGGGGCCCTTTACAATGAGCAGTTCTTC
.,TRBV7-8,TRBD1,TRBJ1-5,CASSLRDRGNQPQHF,TGTGCCAGCAGCTTAAGGGACAGGGGGAATCAGCCCCAGCATTTT
.,TRBV5-1,.,TRBJ2-7,CASSLGTVYEQYF,TGCGCCAGCAGCTTGGGTACGGTCTACGAGCAGTACTTC
.,TRBV25-1,TRBD1,TRBJ2-7,CASSEDRGPHEQYF,TGTGCCAGCAGTGAAGACAGGGGGCCGCACGAGCAGTACTTC
.,TRBV4-1,TRBD2,TRBJ2-7,CASSRTTSIPYEQYF,TGCGCCAGCAGCCGTACGACTAGCATACCCTACGAGCAGTACTTC
many,TRBV4-3,.,TRBJ2-1,CASSQDKFEGEYNEQFF,TGCGCCAGCAGCCAAGATAAATTCGAGGGAGAGTACAATGAGCAGTTCTTC
.,TRBV20-1,.,TRBJ2-7,CSARGNIAGAALIYEQYF,TGCAGTGCTAGGGGCAACATCGCGGGGGCCGCACTTATCTACGAGCAGTACTTC
.,TRBV20-1,.,TRBJ1-4,CSARQLATNEKLFF,TGCAGTGCTAGACAGTTAGCAACTAATGAAAAACTGTTTTTT